The sequence of this T cell receptor beta chain was determined in a study of blood T cells in healthy people across ages. The germline V gene has CDR1 MNHEY and CDR2 SVGEGT. CDR3 length: 22 residues. The V and J ends lost 1 base and 4 bases respectively, with 34 bases between them. The authors ran a second PCR of 7 to 11 cycles using a sample-barcoded 5' primer and a J-beta primer mix. Each CDR3 protein is one row after TCRdb ran MiXCR on the 5' RACE reads. The table lists fewer than 1,200,000 distinct CDR3 sequences, approximately 25% of them singletons. The same sample was also used in a study of T cells of mothers and their children. From that paper: Among related mother-child pairs, overlap was slightly higher than in unrelated pairs, though not significantly.

The sequenced sample consisted of blood. This receptor was identified in a girl aged 2-10 years in good health. This chain connects TRBV6-2 or TRBV6-3 to TRBJ1-2; weak D call: TRBD1 (6 bases). The CDR3 DNA is TGTGCCAGCAGTTACTGGATGACAACTCCGGGACCGACATCGAGGGGGGCCTATGGCTACACCTTC. This codes for CASSYWMTTPGPTSRGAYGYTF.